The clone carrying this T cell receptor beta chain showed up many times. The antigen is not known. The data were obtained in a study of response to subunit inactivated influenza vaccine. Study-level points and caveats: Only a handful of new T cells, the authors suggested, are recruited with each seasonal influenza vaccination.

Deletions cut 1 base from V and 2 bases from J, with 5 bases between. CDR3 size: 13 residues. Each CDR3 protein gets one entry after TCRdb re-called the RT-PCR reads with MiXCR. The table shows about 800,000 distinct CDR3 sequences, with 21% occurring only once. V usage is TRBV12-3 or TRBV12-4 and J usage is TRBJ1-2; no definite D call. The clonotype originates from a man aged 45-65 years who received an inactivated influenza vaccine. Material: PBMCs from blood, obtained less than 6 days after vaccination. The DNA of the CDR3 is TGTGCCAGCAGTTTAGACAAAAACTATGGCTACACCTTC. It specifies CASSLDKNYGYTF.